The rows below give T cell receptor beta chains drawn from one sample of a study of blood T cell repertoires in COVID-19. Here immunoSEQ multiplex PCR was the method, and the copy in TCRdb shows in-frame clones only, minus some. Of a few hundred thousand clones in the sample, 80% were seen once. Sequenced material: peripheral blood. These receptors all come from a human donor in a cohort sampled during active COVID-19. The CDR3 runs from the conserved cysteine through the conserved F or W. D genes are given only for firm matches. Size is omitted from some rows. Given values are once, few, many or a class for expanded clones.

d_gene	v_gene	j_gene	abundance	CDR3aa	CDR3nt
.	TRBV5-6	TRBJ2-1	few	CASSLAKTIRGYNEQFF	TGTGCCAGCAGCTTGGCAAAAACCATACGGGGATACAATGAGCAGTTCTTC
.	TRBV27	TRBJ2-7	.	CASSPGAGSGEQYF	TGTGCCAGCAGTCCCGGAGCAGGGTCGGGTGAGCAGTACTTC
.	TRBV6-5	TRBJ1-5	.	CASLTGFSNQPQHF	TGTGCCAGCCTCACGGGTTTCAGCAATCAGCCCCAGCATTTT
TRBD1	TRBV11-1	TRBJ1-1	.	CASSLMTGDTEAFF	TGTGCCAGCAGCTTAATGACAGGGGACACTGAAGCTTTCTTT
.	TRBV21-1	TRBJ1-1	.	CASSKQVNTEAFF	TGTGCCAGCAGCAAACAGGTGAACACTGAAGCTTTCTTT
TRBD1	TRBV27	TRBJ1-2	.	CASSPDRANYGYTF	TGTGCCAGCAGTCCAGACAGGGCTAACTATGGCTACACCTTC
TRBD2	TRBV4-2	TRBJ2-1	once	CASSPPLAGSSYNEQFF	TGTGCCAGCAGCCCCCCTCTAGCGGGAAGCTCCTACAATGAGCAGTTCTTC
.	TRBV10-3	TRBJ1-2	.	CAISESNRGRSDYGYTF	TGTGCCATCAGTGAGTCTAATAGGGGCAGGTCAGACTATGGCTACACCTTC
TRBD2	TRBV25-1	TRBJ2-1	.	CASGGVAGGKEQFF	TGTGCCAGCGGGGGGGTAGCGGGAGGGAAAGAGCAGTTCTTC
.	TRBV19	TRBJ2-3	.	CASSISGRSTDTQYF	TGTGCCAGTAGTATAAGCGGCCGTAGCACAGATACGCAGTATTTT
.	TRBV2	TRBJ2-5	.	CASSVRVSRETQYF	TGTGCCAGCAGTGTTCGGGTTTCACGGGAGACCCAGTACTTC
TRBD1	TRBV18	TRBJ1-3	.	CASSEQGISGNTIYF	TGTGCCAGCTCAGAACAGGGGATCTCTGGAAACACCATATATTTT
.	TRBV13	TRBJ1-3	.	CASSPPDRPGAGNTIYF	TGTGCCAGCAGCCCACCTGACAGACCTGGGGCTGGAAACACCATATATTTT
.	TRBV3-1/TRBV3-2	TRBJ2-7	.	CASSQLGSSEQYF	TGTGCCAGCAGCCAATTGGGCTCGAGCGAGCAGTACTTC
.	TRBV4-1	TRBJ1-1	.	CASSQDQRRWGEAFF	TGCGCCAGCAGCCAAGATCAACGACGATGGGGCGAAGCTTTCTTT
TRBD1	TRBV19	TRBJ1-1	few	CASSLVSGTGAFMNTEAFF	TGTGCCAGTAGTCTAGTCTCCGGGACAGGGGCCTTCATGAACACTGAAGCTTTCTTT
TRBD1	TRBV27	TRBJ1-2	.	CASSTTDRGRGGYTF	TGTGCCAGCAGTACTACCGACAGGGGGCGTGGGGGCTACACCTTC
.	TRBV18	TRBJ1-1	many	CASSQQGGDTEAFF	TGTGCCAGCTCACAACAGGGTGGGGACACTGAAGCTTTCTTT
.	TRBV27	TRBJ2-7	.	CASRDTYEQYF	TGTGCCAGCAGGGACACCTACGAGCAGTACTTC
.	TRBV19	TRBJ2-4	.	CASSIGAAVGIQYF	TGTGCCAGTAGTATAGGGGCAGCCGTAGGCATTCAGTACTTC
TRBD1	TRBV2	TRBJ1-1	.	CASGSGTAVVAFF	TGTGCCAGCGGCTCCGGGACAGCTGTCGTAGCTTTCTTT
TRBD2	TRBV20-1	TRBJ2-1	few	CSASATSGYNEQFF	TGCAGTGCTAGTGCGACTAGCGGCTACAATGAGCAGTTCTTC
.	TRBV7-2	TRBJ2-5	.	CASAFSYQETQYF	TGTGCCAGCGCCTTTAGCTACCAAGAGACCCAGTACTTC
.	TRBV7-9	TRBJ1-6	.	CATSQGSGNSPLHF	TGTGCCACCTCCCAGGGCTCAGGGAATTCACCCCTCCACTTT
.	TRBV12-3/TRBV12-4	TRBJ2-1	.	CASSLGQGYEQFF	TGTGCCAGCAGCCTAGGGCAGGGTTATGAGCAGTTCTTC
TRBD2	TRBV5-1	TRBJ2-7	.	CASSIAGTSGEQYF	TGCGCCAGCAGCATTGCCGGGACTAGTGGCGAGCAGTACTTC
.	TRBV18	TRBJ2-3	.	CASSLSRGVGDTQYF	TGTGCCAGCTCACTAAGTCGGGGAGTAGGGGATACGCAGTATTTT
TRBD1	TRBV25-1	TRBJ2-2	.	CASSHSPGQGKYGELFF	TGTGCCAGCAGTCACTCCCCGGGACAGGGTAAATACGGGGAGCTGTTTTTT
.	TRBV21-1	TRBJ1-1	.	CASIEGRAQLNTEAFF	TGTGCCAGCATCGAGGGTAGGGCCCAACTGAACACTGAAGCTTTCTTT
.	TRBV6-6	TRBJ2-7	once	CASRYPPGLGGDEQYF	TGTGCCAGCAGATATCCCCCGGGACTAGGGGGCGACGAGCAGTACTTC
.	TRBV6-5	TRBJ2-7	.	CASSTQGTNYEQYF	TGTGCCAGCTCAACCCAGGGAACCAACTACGAGCAGTACTTC
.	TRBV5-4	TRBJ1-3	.	CASSPDKSGNTIYF	TGTGCCAGCAGCCCTGACAAGTCCGGAAACACCATATATTTT
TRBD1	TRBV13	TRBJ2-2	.	CASSLGQGAGGELFF	TGTGCCAGCAGCTTAGGACAGGGGGCAGGCGGGGAGCTGTTTTTT
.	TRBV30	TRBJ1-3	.	CAWSTTRDTIYF	TGTGCCTGGAGTACGACGAGGGACACCATATATTTT
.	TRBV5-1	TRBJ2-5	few	CASSFDLGRETQYF	TGCGCCAGCAGCTTCGACCTGGGCCGGGAGACCCAGTACTTC
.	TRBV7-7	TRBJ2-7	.	CASSLESGLSEQYF	TGTGCTAGCAGCTTAGAGTCAGGGCTCTCCGAGCAGTACTTC
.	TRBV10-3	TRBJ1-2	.	CAISENRPYGYTF	TGTGCCATCAGTGAAAACAGGCCCTATGGCTACACCTTC
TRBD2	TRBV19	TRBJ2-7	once	CASGTTGRGGEQYF	TGTGCCAGTGGAACTACAGGGCGGGGGGGAGAGCAGTACTTC
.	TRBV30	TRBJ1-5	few	CAWSVMQGNQPQHF	TGTGCCTGGAGTGTAATGCAGGGCAATCAGCCCCAGCATTTT
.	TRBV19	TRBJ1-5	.	CASGRGPQLIYSNQPQHF	TGTGCCAGTGGGAGGGGACCCCAGCTTATCTATAGCAATCAGCCCCAGCATTTT
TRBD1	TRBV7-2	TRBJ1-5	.	CASSSSQGAIRQPQHF	TGTGCCAGCAGCTCCTCCCAGGGGGCAATAAGACAGCCCCAGCATTTT
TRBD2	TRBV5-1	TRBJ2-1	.	CASSGTSSYNEQFF	TGCGCCAGCTCCGGGACTAGCTCCTACAATGAGCAGTTCTTC
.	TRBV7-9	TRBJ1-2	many	CASSLLWEVRANYGYTF	TGTGCCAGCAGCTTATTGTGGGAGGTGCGAGCTAACTATGGCTACACCTTC
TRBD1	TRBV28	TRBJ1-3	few	CASIPGQGGNTIYF	TGTGCCAGCATCCCGGGACAGGGAGGAAACACCATATATTTT
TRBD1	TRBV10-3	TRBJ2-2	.	CAIRGTGDTGELFF	TGTGCCATCAGGGGGACAGGGGACACCGGGGAGCTGTTTTTT
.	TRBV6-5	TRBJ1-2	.	CASSSFTPQGNYGYTF	TGTGCCAGCAGTTCCTTTACCCCCCAGGGCAACTATGGCTACACCTTC
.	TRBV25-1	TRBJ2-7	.	CASSEFRGIHEQYF	TGTGCCAGCAGTGAATTTAGGGGTATCCACGAGCAGTACTTC
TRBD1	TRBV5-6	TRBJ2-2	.	CASSFQTGPGELFF	TGTGCCAGCAGCTTTCAGACAGGGCCCGGGGAGCTGTTTTTT
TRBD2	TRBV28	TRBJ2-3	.	CASSPLSGGNTDTQYF	TGTGCCAGCAGCCCCCTTAGCGGGGGCAACACAGATACGCAGTATTTT
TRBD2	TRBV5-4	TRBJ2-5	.	CASSLKAGGEETQYF	TGTGCCAGCAGCTTGAAGGCGGGAGGGGAAGAGACCCAGTACTTC
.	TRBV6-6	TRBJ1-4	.	CASGRGGANEKLFF	TGTGCCAGCGGTAGAGGGGGGGCTAATGAAAAACTGTTTTTT
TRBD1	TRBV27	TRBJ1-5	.	CASSRTGNSNQPQHF	TGTGCCAGCAGCCGGACAGGGAATAGCAATCAGCCCCAGCATTTT
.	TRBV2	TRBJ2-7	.	CASKKAASRNEQYF	TGTGCCAGCAAGAAGGCAGCTAGCCGAAACGAGCAGTACTTC
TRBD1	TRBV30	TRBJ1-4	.	CAWNRPGTGTEKLFF	TGTGCCTGGAACCGTCCCGGGACAGGGACCGAAAAACTGTTTTTT